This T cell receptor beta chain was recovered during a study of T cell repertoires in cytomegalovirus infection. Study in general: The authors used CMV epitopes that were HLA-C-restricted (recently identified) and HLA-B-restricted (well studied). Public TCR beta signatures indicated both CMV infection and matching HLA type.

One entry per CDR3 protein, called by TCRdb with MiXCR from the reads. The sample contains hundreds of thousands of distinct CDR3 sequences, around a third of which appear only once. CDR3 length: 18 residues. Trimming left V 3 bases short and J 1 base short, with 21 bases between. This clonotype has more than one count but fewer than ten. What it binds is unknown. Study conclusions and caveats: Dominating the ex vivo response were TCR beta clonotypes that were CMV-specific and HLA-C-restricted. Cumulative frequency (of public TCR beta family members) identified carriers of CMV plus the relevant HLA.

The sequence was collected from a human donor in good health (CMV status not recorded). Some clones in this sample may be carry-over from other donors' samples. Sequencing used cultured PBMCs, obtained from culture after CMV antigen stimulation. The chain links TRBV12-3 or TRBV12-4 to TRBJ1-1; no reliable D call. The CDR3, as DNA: TGTGCCAGCAGTTTTCGACGCAGACTGAACCTAGGGAACACTGAAGCTTTCTTT. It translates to CASSFRRRLNLGNTEAFF.